In this sample, the clone carrying this TCR beta chain turned up once. These data belong to a study of control samples from healthy donors and cancer patients. The data were produced by immunoSEQ multiplex PCR, yet TCRdb's version contains in-frame clones alone and is incomplete. Among 150,000 to 200,000 clones listed, 85% to 95% were seen once. The length of the CDR3 is 15 residues. V lost 6 bases to trimming and J lost 8 bases, with 17 bases between them. Germline CDR1 and CDR2: LNHDA and SQIVND (reference sequence). The TCR comes from a woman aged 55-70 years in good health. What was sequenced was blood. This rearrangement joins TRBV19 to TRBJ1-6; tentatively, D is TRBD1 (6 bases). CDR3 amino acids: CASSPDTGKDSPLHF. CDR3 bases: TGTGCCAGTAGCCCAGATACAGGGAAGGATTCACCCCTCCACTTT.